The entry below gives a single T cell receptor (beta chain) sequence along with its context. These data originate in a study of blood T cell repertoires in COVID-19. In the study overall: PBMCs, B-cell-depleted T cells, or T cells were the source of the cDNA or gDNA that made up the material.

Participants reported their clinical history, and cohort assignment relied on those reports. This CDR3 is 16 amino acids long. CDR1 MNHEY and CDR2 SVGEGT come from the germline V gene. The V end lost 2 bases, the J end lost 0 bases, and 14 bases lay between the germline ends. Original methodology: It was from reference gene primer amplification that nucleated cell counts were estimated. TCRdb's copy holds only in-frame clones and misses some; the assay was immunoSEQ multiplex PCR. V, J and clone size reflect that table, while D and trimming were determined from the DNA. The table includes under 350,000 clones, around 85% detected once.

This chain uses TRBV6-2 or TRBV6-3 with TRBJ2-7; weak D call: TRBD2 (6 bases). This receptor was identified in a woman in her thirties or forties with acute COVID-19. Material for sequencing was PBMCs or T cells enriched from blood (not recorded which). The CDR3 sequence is CASSYPLSGSSYEQYF. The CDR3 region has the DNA TGTGCCAGCAGTTACCCGCTTAGCGGAAGCTCCTACGAGCAGTACTTC.